This TCR beta chain originates from a study of T-cell reconstitution after alpha-beta-depleted transplantation in children. The TCRbeta library incorporated unique molecular identifiers. TCRdb re-called the PCR reads with MiXCR, one entry per CDR3 protein. The sample lists 190,000 or so distinct CDR3 sequences; 13% to 15% were seen once. The table lists this clonotype with many counts. Germline loops: CDR1 LNHDA, CDR2 SQIVND (reference sequence). This CDR3 contains 15 residues. V lost 7 bases to trimming and J lost 3 bases; unmatched junction nucleotides: 10. Source: PBMCs from the stem cell graft donor, taken from the stem cell graft. This chain connects TRBV19 to TRBJ2-7, with TRBD1 matching over 9 bases. The source of this sequence is a human donor who donated a stem cell graft to a child with acute lymphoblastic leukemia. Here the CDR3 DNA reads TGTGCCAGTAAATCGTCCGGGACAGGGCTCTACGAGCAGTACTTC. Translated, it gives CASKSSGTGLYEQYF.